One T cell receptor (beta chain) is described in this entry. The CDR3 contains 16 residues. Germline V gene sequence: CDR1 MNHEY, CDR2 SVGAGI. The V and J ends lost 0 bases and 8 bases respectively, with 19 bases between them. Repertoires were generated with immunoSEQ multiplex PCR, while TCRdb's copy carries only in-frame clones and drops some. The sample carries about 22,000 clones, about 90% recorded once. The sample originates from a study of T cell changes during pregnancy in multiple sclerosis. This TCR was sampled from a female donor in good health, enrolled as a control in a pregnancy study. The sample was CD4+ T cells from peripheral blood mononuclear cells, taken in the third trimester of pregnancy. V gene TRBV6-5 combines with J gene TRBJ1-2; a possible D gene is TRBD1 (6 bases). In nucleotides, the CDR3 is TGTGCCAGCAGTTACTCGAGTATGAACAGGGCTGGGGGCTACACCTTC. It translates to CASSYSSMNRAGGYTF.